The entry below describes one TCR beta chain. Antigen unknown. Other DNA sequences in this specimen translate into the identical CDR3. Germline V gene sequence: CDR1 MNHNS, CDR2 SASEGT. V lost 3 bases, J lost 0 bases, and 6 bases lay in between. The CDR3 loop spans 15 amino acids. These data originate in a study of cytomegalovirus exposure and HLA in healthy donors. Study-level points and caveats: Judged likely to be a sequencing artifact was a cluster of highly shared sequence variants. Later analysis suggested most CMV-associated TCR beta chains were HLA-restricted.

PCR primers comprised 60 Vbeta and 13 Jbeta primers. Sequencing used immunoSEQ multiplex PCR; TCRdb keeps in-frame clones, though not all of them. The data hold 65,000 to 90,000 clones, with 65% to 80% observed a single time. V gene TRBV6-1 combines with J gene TRBJ2-6, with unresolved D. Material for sequencing was PBMCs. The receptor was isolated from a man aged 40-49 years in good health and CMV-seronegative. The CDR3 DNA sequence: TGTGCCAGCAGTGAGACTGGCTCTGGGGCCAACGTCCTGACTTTC. Its translation is CASSETGSGANVLTF.